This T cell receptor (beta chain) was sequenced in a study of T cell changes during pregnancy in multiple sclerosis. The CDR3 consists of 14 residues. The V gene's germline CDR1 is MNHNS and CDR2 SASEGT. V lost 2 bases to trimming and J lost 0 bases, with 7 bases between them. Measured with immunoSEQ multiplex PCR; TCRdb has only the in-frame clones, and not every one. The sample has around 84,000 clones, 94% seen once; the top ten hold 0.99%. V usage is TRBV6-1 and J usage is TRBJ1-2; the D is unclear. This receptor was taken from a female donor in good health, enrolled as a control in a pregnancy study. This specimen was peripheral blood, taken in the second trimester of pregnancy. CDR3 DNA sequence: TGTGCCAGCAGTGAACCTATTTCTAACTATGGCTACACCTTC. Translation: CASSEPISNYGYTF.